This TCR beta chain was recovered during a study of blood T cell repertoires in COVID-19. This table comes from immunoSEQ multiplex PCR, and its TCRdb copy is limited to in-frame clones, with some not included. The sample lists 5,500 to 7,500 clones, around 90% occurring once. This clone was counted a single time. The sample consisted of peripheral blood. The TCR originated in a human donor in a cohort sampled during active COVID-19.

CDR3 region: CAIRRGRGTDTQYF. CDR3 nucleotides: TGTGCCATCCGGAGGGGCAGGGGCACAGATACGCAGTATTTT. The chain has TRBV2 and TRBJ2-3; tentative D call: TRBD2 (6 bases). This CDR3 spans 14 amino acids. Germline V gene lookup returns CDR1 SNHLY and CDR2 FYNNEI. Trimming pared 10 bases from V and 1 base from J, leaving 15 bases between. Together with reference TRBV2 and TRBJ2-3, the CDR3 gives the full variable domain: EPEVTQTPSHQVTQMGQEVILRCVPISNHLYFYWYRQILGQKVEFLVSFYNNEISEKSEIFDDQFSVERPDGSNFTLKIRSTKLEDSAMYFCAIRRGRGTDTQYFGPGTRLTVL.